The next 2 T cell receptor beta chains were all read from a single sample in a study of cytomegalovirus exposure and HLA in healthy donors. Primers for the PCR totalled 60 Vbeta and 13 Jbeta. The protocol was immunoSEQ multiplex PCR, while the TCRdb copy is restricted to in-frame clones and leaves out a portion. The table shows over 100,000 clones, with approximately 80% occurring only once. Sequencing used PBMCs. These receptors all stem from a female donor in good health and CMV-seronegative.

This chain links TRBV19 with TRBJ1-1; D perhaps matches TRBD1 (6 bases). Looked up from germline, CDR1 is LNHDA and CDR2 is SQIVND (reference sequence). Trimming took 6 bases from V and 8 from J, leaving 10 bases between them. The CDR3 is made up of 11 amino acids. The chain's CDR3 is CASSQGREAFF. The CDR3 bases are TGTGCCAGTAGCCAGGGGCGAGAAGCTTTCTTT. The whole variable domain, remainder taken from reference TRBV19 and TRBJ1-1, is DGGITQSPKYLFRKEGQNVTLSCEQNLNHDAMYWYRQDPGQGLRLIYYSQIVNDFQKGDIAEGYSVSREKKESFPLTVTSAQKNPTAFYLCASSQGREAFFGQGTRLTVV.

The rearrangement uses TRBV7-8 and TRBJ1-3; the D is unclear. CDR3 length: 16 amino acids. V was clipped by 1 base and J by 4 bases, with 14 bases between them. The germline V gene encodes CDR1 SGHVS and CDR2 FQNEAQ. The CDR3 DNA is TGTGCCAGCAGCTTAGGGCTGTTGGGCTCAGGAAACACCATATATTTT. This sequence encodes CASSLGLLGSGNTIYF.